This T cell receptor (beta chain) originates from a study of OX40 agonist ivuxolimab in advanced cancers. Only in-frame clones appear in the TCRdb table, and some are missing; sequencing was by immunoSEQ multiplex PCR. The repertoire includes under 80,000 clones, roughly 80% of them detected once, and over 0.95% sits in the top ten. Germline V gene data show CDR1 as SQVTM and CDR2 as ANQGSEA. V was pared by 5 bases and J by 6 bases, with 15 bases of the junction left unmatched. The CDR3 length is 15 residues. This sequence originates from an adult with an advanced solid tumor such as melanoma, head and neck, liver or kidney cancer. The sequences come from CD4+ or CD8+ T cells sorted from blood, collected in a trial of the OX40 agonist ivuxolimab. The genes are TRBV29-1 and TRBJ1-1, with 7 bases aligning to TRBD1. The CDR3 nucleotides read TGCAGCGTTAAACGTACAGGGGATTTGAGGGCTGAAGCTTTCTTT. Protein sequence: CSVKRTGDLRAEAFF.